This T cell receptor (beta chain) was observed in a study of early T cells in non-severe SARS-CoV-2 infection. About the study: Sequencing targeted bulk RNA from unsorted whole blood, leaving chains unpaired.

This clonotype was picked up a small number of times. Unique molecular identifiers were attached to individual cDNA molecules. TCRdb re-called the 5' RACE reads through MiXCR, storing one row per CDR3 protein. The sample includes roughly 46,000 distinct CDR3 sequences, roughly 6.6% of them seen just once. CDR1 is MNHNY, CDR2 SVGAGI, per germline (reference sequence). This CDR3 is built from 12 residues. The V end was cut by 9 bases, the J end by 1 base, with 10 bases between. The rearrangement uses TRBV6-6 and TRBJ2-7; D call uncertain. The sample consisted of whole blood. The TCR comes from an adult who was a healthcare worker with PCR-confirmed SARS-CoV-2 infection or an uninfected control (not recorded which). The CDR3 DNA reads as TGTGCCAGTATTGCCGGGTCCTACGAGCAGTACTTC. Its translation: CASIAGSYEQYF.